This TCR beta chain was identified in a study of cytomegalovirus exposure and HLA in healthy donors. Study outcomes and limitations: For presence/absence analyses, sequencing depth was assumed to be roughly uniform across donors.

It was with 60 Vbeta and 13 Jbeta primers that the PCR ran. Method: immunoSEQ multiplex PCR; TCRdb's copy keeps in-frame clones and lacks some. The sample carries about 150,000 clones, approximately 79% recorded once. With 7 bases clipped from V and 12 bases from J, the junction kept 18 bases outside the gene matches. Per the germline V gene, CDR1 is SGHTS and CDR2 is YDEGEE. The length of the CDR3 is 15 residues. To note about this clone: Its target is unknown.

Whereas donors were nominally healthy upon sampling, unrecorded immune exposures were probable. Sequencing input: PBMCs. J is TRBJ2-7 and V is TRBV5-8; 11 bases are a match to TRBD2. The clonotype originates from a man in his fifties in good health and CMV-seropositive. As DNA, the CDR3 is TGTGCCAGCGGACCCCCGGGACTAGCGGTTCTCCAAAGGTACTTC. Its protein is CASGPPGLAVLQRYF.